This T cell receptor beta chain was sequenced during a study of cytomegalovirus exposure and HLA in healthy donors. Whole-study findings and limits: Looking again later, the authors saw that most CMV-associated TCR beta chains seemed HLA-restricted. It was reportedly the case that the classifier diagnosed cytomegalovirus status with high specificity and sensitivity. In vitro work confirmed that a few CMV-associated chains recognize CMV antigens.

The PCR contained 60 Vbeta and 13 Jbeta primers. The assay was immunoSEQ multiplex PCR, and TCRdb's table has in-frame clones only and misses some. The data hold some 130,000 clones, with more than 75% observed a single time. Concerning this clone itself: The antigen is unknown.

This CDR3 spans 14 amino acids. Germline lookup yields CDR1 SGHNT and CDR2 YYREEE (reference sequence). Germline trimming cut 4 bases from V and 0 bases from J; bases unmatched to any gene: 1. V usage is TRBV5-4 and J usage is TRBJ2-3; 8 nucleotides align to TRBD2. The source of this sequence is a man aged 30 to 39 in good health and CMV-seronegative. The sample was PBMCs. As DNA, the CDR3 is TGTGCCAGCAGCCTAGCGGGTAGCACAGATACGCAGTATTTT. Its translation: CASSLAGSTDTQYF.